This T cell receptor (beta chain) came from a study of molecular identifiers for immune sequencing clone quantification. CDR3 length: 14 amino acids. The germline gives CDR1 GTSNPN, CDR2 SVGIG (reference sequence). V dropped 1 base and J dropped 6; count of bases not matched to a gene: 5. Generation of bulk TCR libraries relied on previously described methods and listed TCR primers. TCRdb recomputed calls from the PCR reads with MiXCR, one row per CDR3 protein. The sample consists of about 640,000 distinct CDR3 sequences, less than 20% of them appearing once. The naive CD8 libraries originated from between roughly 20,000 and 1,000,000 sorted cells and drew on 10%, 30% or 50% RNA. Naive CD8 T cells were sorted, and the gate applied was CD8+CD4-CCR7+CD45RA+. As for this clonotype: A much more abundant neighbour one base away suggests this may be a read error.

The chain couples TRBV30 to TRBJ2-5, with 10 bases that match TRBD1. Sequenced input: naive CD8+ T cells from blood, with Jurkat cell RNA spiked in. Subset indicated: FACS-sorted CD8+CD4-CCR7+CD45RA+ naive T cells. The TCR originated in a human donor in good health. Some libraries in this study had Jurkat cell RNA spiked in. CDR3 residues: CAWSAGQGHKTQYF. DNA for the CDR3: TGTGCCTGGAGTGCGGGACAGGGGCACAAGACCCAGTACTTC.